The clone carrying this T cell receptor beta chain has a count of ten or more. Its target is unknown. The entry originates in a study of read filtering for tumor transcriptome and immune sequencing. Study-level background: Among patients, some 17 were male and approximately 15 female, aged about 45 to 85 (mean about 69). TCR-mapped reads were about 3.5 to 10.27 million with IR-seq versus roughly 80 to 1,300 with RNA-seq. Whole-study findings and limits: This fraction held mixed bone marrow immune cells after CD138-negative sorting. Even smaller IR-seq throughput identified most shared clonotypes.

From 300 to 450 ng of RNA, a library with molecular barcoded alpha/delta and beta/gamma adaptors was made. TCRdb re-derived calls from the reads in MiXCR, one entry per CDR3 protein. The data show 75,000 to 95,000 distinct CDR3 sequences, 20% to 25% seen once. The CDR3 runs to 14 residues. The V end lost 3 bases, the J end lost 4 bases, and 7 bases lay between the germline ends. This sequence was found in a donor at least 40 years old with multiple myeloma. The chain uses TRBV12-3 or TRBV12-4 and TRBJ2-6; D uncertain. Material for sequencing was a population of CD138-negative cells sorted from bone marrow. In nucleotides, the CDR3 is TGTGCCAGCAGTTTCGTGGCCGGGGCCAACGTCCTGACTTTC. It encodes CASSFVAGANVLTF.